These T cell receptor beta chains were read from a single sample in a study of T cells in localized non-small cell lung cancer. The table came from immunoSEQ multiplex PCR; TCRdb's copy has only in-frame clones and leaves some out. This table has about 24,000 clones, 80% to 95% appearing once. Sequences were derived from peripheral blood, sampled before any cancer treatment. The origin of the receptors is a man between 40 and 70 years old with stage III squamous cell lung carcinoma. Each CDR3 is given with its conserved first and last residue. A D gene is named only where the DNA matches it firmly. Some rows have no size entry. The others give once, few or many, or a class for an expanded clone.

V,D,J,size,CDR3,DNA
TRBV9,TRBD2,TRBJ2-7,.,CASSVGEGGPYEQYF,TGTGCCAGCAGCGTAGGGGAGGGAGGGCCTTACGAGCAGTACTTC
TRBV28,TRBD1,TRBJ1-1,.,CASRLSTGHDYGAFF,TGTGCCAGCAGACTCTCGACAGGGCATGATTACGGAGCTTTCTTT
TRBV25-1,TRBD2,TRBJ2-3,.,CASSWASGKVTDTQYF,TGTGCCAGCAGTTGGGCTAGCGGGAAAGTCACAGATACGCAGTATTTT
TRBV7-8,TRBD2,TRBJ2-5,.,CASSFGTKETQYF,TGTGCCAGCAGCTTCGGGACTAAAGAGACCCAGTACTTC
TRBV20-1,.,TRBJ2-3,.,CSARVSDTQYF,TGCAGTGCTAGAGTGTCAGATACGCAGTATTTT
TRBV7-2,.,TRBJ2-3,once,CASSLDRATDTQYF,TGTGCCAGCAGCTTAGACAGGGCAACAGATACGCAGTATTTT
TRBV28,TRBD1,TRBJ1-5,.,CASNRGGQPQHF,TGTGCCAGTAACAGGGGTGGTCAGCCCCAGCATTTT
TRBV7-2,TRBD1,TRBJ2-7,.,CASRQGASYEQYF,TGTGCCTCCAGGCAGGGGGCATCCTACGAGCAGTACTTC
TRBV5-5,.,TRBJ2-5,.,CASSLRRPGAGETQYF,TGTGCCAGCAGCCTCAGACGGCCGGGGGCCGGGGAGACCCAGTACTTC
TRBV2,TRBD1,TRBJ1-2,.,CASSRQGLSDGYTF,TGTGCCAGCAGCCGACAGGGCTTGTCGGATGGCTACACCTTC
TRBV9,TRBD2,TRBJ2-3,.,CASSVEGGVGTDTQYF,TGTGCCAGCAGCGTAGAGGGAGGGGTCGGCACAGATACGCAGTATTTT
TRBV7-2,TRBD1,TRBJ1-3,.,CASSFGTVSGNTIYF,TGTGCCAGCAGTTTTGGGACAGTCTCTGGAAACACCATATATTTT
TRBV6-6,.,TRBJ1-1,.,CASSQERSTEAFF,TGTGCCAGCAGTCAAGAGAGGAGCACTGAAGCTTTCTTT
TRBV6-6,.,TRBJ2-3,.,CASSYSRTVTDTQYF,TGTGCCAGCAGTTACTCCCGGACAGTCACAGATACGCAGTATTTT
TRBV7-9,.,TRBJ2-3,.,CASSPSGGSDTQYF,TGTGCCAGCAGCCCCAGTGGGGGCTCGGATACGCAGTATTTT
TRBV5-1,.,TRBJ2-7,.,CASSRLSGYEQYF,TGCGCCAGCAGCCGCCTCTCGGGGTACGAGCAGTACTTC
TRBV5-6,.,TRBJ1-2,few,CASSLNYGYTF,TGTGCCAGCAGCCTTAACTATGGCTACACCTTC
TRBV4-3,.,TRBJ1-1,once,CASSQVPWAGANEAFF,TGCGCCAGCAGCCAAGTTCCCTGGGCGGGGGCTAACGAAGCTTTCTTT
TRBV6-1,.,TRBJ1-3,.,CASSNTGHPGNTIYF,TGTGCCAGCAGTAATACGGGACACCCGGGAAACACCATATATTTT
TRBV19,.,TRBJ1-2,.,CASSIYRDAGGYTF,TGTGCCAGTAGTATATATCGGGACGCTGGGGGCTACACCTTC
TRBV6-1,.,TRBJ1-2,.,CASSEVNRADYGYTF,TGTGCCAGCAGTGAGGTAAACAGGGCCGACTATGGCTACACCTTC
TRBV4-3,.,TRBJ2-3,.,CASSQDRFPGTDTQYF,TGCGCCAGCAGCCAAGATCGGTTTCCGGGGACAGATACGCAGTATTTT
TRBV5-6,.,TRBJ2-5,.,CASSRVRGETQYF,TGTGCCAGCAGCCGAGTAAGGGGAGAGACCCAGTACTTC
TRBV7-3,.,TRBJ2-1,.,CASSSTSWDEQFF,TGTGCCAGCAGCTCTACTAGCTGGGATGAGCAGTTCTTC
TRBV27,.,TRBJ1-5,.,CASSLRQNQPQHF,TGTGCCAGCAGTTTAAGACAAAATCAGCCCCAGCATTTT
TRBV10-3,TRBD2,TRBJ2-2,.,CAISEKRGDTGELFF,TGTGCCATCAGTGAAAAACGGGGGGACACCGGGGAGCTGTTTTTT
TRBV6-6,.,TRBJ2-1,once,CASRASGRGYNEQFF,TGTGCCAGCAGGGCAAGCGGCAGGGGCTACAATGAGCAGTTCTTC
TRBV10-3,TRBD2,TRBJ2-7,.,CAISTPGGSSYEQYF,TGTGCCATCAGCACCCCTGGCGGGAGCTCCTACGAGCAGTACTTC
TRBV13,.,TRBJ1-1,medium-sized,CASRWRGAENTEAFF,TGTGCCAGCAGATGGAGGGGCGCGGAAAACACTGAAGCTTTCTTT
TRBV4-1,TRBD2,TRBJ2-1,once,CASSLLAGDYEQFF,TGCGCCAGCAGCCTACTAGCGGGAGACTATGAGCAGTTCTTC
TRBV10-3,TRBD1,TRBJ2-7,.,CAISDEGAYEQYF,TGTGCCATCAGTGACGAGGGGGCGTACGAGCAGTACTTC
TRBV9,.,TRBJ2-7,.,CASSVAGSLPYEQYF,TGTGCCAGCAGCGTAGCAGGCAGTCTCCCCTACGAGCAGTACTTC
TRBV27,.,TRBJ1-3,.,CASRTSASSGNTIYF,TGTGCCAGCAGAACCTCGGCGTCCTCTGGAAACACCATATATTTT